This TCR beta chain was recorded in a study of cytomegalovirus exposure and HLA in healthy donors. This CDR3 has 13 residues. Trimming stripped 3 bases from V and 2 bases from J, with 6 bases between. Per the germline V gene, CDR1 is LNHDA and CDR2 is SQIVND (reference sequence). The assay was immunoSEQ multiplex PCR, and TCRdb's table has in-frame clones only and misses some. The data hold nearly 110,000 clones, with about 87% observed a single time. The chain uses TRBV19 and TRBJ2-3; D remains unclear. This sequence was found in a woman in her late teens or twenties in good health and CMV-seropositive. The sequencing sample was made of PBMCs. CDR3 nucleotide sequence: TGTGCCAGTAGTATGGCTGCCACAGATACGCAGTATTTT. Its protein is CASSMAATDTQYF.